These 3 T cell receptor beta chains were all obtained from the same sample, sequenced in a study of blood T cells in healthy people across ages. A second PCR, run for roughly 7 to 11 cycles, used a sample-barcoded 5' primer plus a J-beta primer mix. TCRdb independently ran MiXCR on the 5' RACE reads; one entry per CDR3 protein. Altogether roughly 680,000 distinct CDR3 sequences are present, roughly 50% being singletons, with the ten largest covering about a third. The sequenced material came from blood. The source is a woman aged 55 to 70 in good health.

Regarding this clonotype: A junction boundary mismatches the germline segment, possibly from a read error. CDR3 in DNA: TGCGCCAGCAGCTTATCGCGCGGTTCTAACTATGGCTACACCTTC. Its translation is CASSLSRGSNYGYTF. V gene TRBV11-2 combines with J gene TRBJ1-2; unclear D gene. The V gene's germline CDR1 is SGHAT and CDR2 FQNNGV. CDR3 length: 15 residues.

V usage is TRBV20-1 and J usage is TRBJ2-7; TRBD1 is a possible D gene (6 bases). The CDR3 contains 13 residues. The germline V and J ends were trimmed by 6 bases and 3 bases, with 15 bases remaining between them. From germline, CDR1 is DFQATT and CDR2 SNEGSKA (reference sequence). In nucleotides, the CDR3 is TGCAGTGCCCTGGGACAAGGGGTCTACGAGCAGTACTTC. The encoded protein is CSALGQGVYEQYF.

This rearrangement joins TRBV5-6 to TRBJ2-2, with D perhaps TRBD2 (6 bases). V was shortened by 1 base and J by 4 bases, with 14 bases between the two germline ends. This CDR3 is built from 16 residues. Germline V CDR1 and CDR2: SGHDT, YYEEEE. Here the CDR3 reads CASSLFGTGVTGELFF. The CDR3, as DNA: TGTGCCAGCAGCTTGTTCGGGACGGGAGTCACCGGGGAGCTGTTTTTT.